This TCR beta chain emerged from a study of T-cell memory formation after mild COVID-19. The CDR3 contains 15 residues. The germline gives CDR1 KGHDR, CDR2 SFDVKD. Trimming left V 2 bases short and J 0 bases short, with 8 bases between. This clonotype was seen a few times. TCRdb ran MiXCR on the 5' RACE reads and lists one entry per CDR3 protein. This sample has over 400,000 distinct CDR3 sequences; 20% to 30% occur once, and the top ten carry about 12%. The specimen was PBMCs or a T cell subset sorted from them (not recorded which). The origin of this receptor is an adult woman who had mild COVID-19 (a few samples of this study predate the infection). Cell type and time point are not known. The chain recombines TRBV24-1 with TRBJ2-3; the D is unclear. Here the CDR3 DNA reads TGTGCCACCAGTGATTATCTGTATAGCACAGATACGCAGTATTTT. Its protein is CATSDYLYSTDTQYF.